A single T cell receptor (beta chain) is shown here with its context. What it recognizes is unknown. The entry originates in a study of T cell responses to AZD1222 COVID-19 vaccine. Study details: Samples with a second dose at about 4 or about 12 weeks were pooled together.

J lost 3 bases, V lost 7 bases, and 9 bases had no gene match. CDR1 and CDR2 (germline): SQVTM, ANQGSEA. The CDR3 totals 14 residues. Here immunoSEQ multiplex PCR was the method, and the copy in TCRdb shows in-frame clones only, minus some. The table has some 150,000 clones, just over 90% seen once. Study results and caveats: White British people made up most donors, females outnumbered males, and clonal diversity was possibly underestimated.

The sample in question was peripheral blood, obtained on day 0 of AZD1222 vaccination. The chain employs TRBV29-1 and TRBJ2-3; TRBD1 aligns across 8 bases. The source of this sequence is an adult in good health. The CDR3: CSATGGKGTDTQYF. The CDR3, as DNA: TGCAGCGCAACAGGGGGAAAAGGTACAGATACGCAGTATTTT.